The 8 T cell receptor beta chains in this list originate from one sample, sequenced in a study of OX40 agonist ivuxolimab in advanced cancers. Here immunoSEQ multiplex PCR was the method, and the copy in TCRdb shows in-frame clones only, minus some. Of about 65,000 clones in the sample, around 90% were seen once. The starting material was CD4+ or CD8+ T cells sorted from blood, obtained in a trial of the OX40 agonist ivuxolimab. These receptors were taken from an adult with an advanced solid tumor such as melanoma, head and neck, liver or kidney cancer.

DNA for the CDR3: TGTGCCAGCCAGGGCGGGGGGGGTAATTCACCCCTCCACTTT. Protein sequence: CASQGGGGNSPLHF. This chain links TRBV6-5 with TRBJ1-6, with D possibly TRBD1 on 5 matching bases. This CDR3 region has 14 residues. CDR1 is MNHEY and CDR2 is SVGAGI in the germline V gene. V gave up 8 bases and J gave up 6 bases, with 14 bases separating them.

The CDR3 loop reads CAWKGGSYGYTF. The DNA of the CDR3 is TGTGCCTGGAAAGGGGGGAGCTATGGCTACACCTTC. The chain is built from TRBV30 and TRBJ1-2; perhaps TRBD1 as D (6 bases). V dropped 4 bases and J dropped 4 bases, with 10 bases sitting between them. The CDR3 has 12 residues. Germline lookup yields CDR1 GTSNPN and CDR2 SVGIG (reference sequence). Together with reference TRBV30 and TRBJ1-2, the CDR3 gives the full variable domain: SQTIHQWPATLVQPVGSPLSLECTVEGTSNPNLYWYRQAAGRGLQLLFYSVGIGQISSEVPQNLSASRPQDRQFILSSKKLLLSDSGFYLCAWKGGSYGYTFGSGTRLTVV.

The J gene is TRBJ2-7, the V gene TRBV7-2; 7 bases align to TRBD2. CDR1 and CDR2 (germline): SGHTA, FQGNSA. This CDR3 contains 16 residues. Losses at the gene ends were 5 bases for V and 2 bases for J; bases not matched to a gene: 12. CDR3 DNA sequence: TGTGCCAGCAGCCCTGGGGCGGGCGGGGGAACCTACGAGCAGTACTTC. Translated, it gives CASSPGAGGGTYEQYF.

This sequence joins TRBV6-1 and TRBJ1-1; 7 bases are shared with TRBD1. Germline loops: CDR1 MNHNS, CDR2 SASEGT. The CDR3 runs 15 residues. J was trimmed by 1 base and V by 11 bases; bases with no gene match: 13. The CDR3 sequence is CAALQGGLGNTEAFF. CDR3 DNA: TGTGCCGCTCTTCAGGGGGGCCTTGGGAACACTGAAGCTTTCTTT.

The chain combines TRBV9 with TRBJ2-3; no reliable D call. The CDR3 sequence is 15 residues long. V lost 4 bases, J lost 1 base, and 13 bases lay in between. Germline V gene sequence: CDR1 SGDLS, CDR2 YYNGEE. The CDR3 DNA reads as TGTGCCAGCAGCTTAGGTGTAGTTGGCACAGATACGCAGTATTTT. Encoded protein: CASSLGVVGTDTQYF. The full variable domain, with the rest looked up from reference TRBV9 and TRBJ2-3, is DSGVTQTPKHLITATGQRVTLRCSPRSGDLSVYWYQQSLDQGLQFLIQYYNGEERAKGNILERFSAQQFPDLHSELNLSSLELGDSALYFCASSLGVVGTDTQYFGPGTRLTVL.

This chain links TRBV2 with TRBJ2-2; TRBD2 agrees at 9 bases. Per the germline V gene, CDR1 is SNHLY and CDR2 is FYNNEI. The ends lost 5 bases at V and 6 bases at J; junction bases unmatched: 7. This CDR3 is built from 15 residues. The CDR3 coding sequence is TGTGCCAGCAGTACCCTGCGGGGGGGGCCCGGGGAGCTGTTTTTT. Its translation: CASSTLRGGPGELFF.

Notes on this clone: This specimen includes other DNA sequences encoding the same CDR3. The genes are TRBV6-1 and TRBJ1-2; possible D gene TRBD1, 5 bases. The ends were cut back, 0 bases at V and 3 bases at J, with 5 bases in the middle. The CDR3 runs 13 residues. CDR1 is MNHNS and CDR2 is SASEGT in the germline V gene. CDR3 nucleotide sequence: TGTGCCAGCAGTGAAGCGGGACACTATGGCTACACCTTC. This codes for CASSEAGHYGYTF.

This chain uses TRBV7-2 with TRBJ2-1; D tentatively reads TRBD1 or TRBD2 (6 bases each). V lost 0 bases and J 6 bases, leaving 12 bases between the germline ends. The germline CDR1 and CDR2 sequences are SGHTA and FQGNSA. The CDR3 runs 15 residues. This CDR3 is CASSLAPGGGNEQFF. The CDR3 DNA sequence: TGTGCCAGCAGCTTAGCTCCTGGAGGGGGCAATGAGCAGTTCTTC.